Listed below are T cell receptor beta chains from one sample, sequenced in a study of CD8+ T cells in alopecia areata. Sequencing used immunoSEQ multiplex PCR; TCRdb keeps in-frame clones, though not all of them. The sample includes 150,000 to 200,000 clones, just under 65% of them seen just once. This material consisted of CD4+ T cells sorted from blood, taken around week 47, from a patient treated with tofacitinib. The receptors shown here come from a human donor with alopecia areata. Each CDR3 is given with its conserved first and last residue. The D gene is left open where the match is weak. Size values are once, few and many counts, or a class for expanded clones, and some rows have none.

CDR3: CASSQGAGPNSPLHF
DNA: TGCGCCAGCAGCCAAGGAGCAGGGCCCAATTCACCCCTCCACTTT
size: once
J: TRBJ1-6
V: TRBV4-3
D: .

CDR3: CAWSFGSNYGYTF
DNA: TGTGCCTGGAGTTTTGGCAGTAACTATGGCTACACCTTC
size: .
J: TRBJ1-2
V: TRBV30
D: .

CDR3: CSVGENSPLHF
DNA: TGCAGCGTTGGGGAGAATTCACCCCTCCACTTT
size: few
J: TRBJ1-6
V: TRBV29-1
D: .

CDR3: CASSRALGDGLNTGELFF
DNA: TGTGCCAGCAGCCGGGCCCTAGGGGACGGACTGAACACCGGGGAGCTGTTTTTT
size: .
J: TRBJ2-2
V: TRBV7-9
D: .

CDR3: CSVDRVYGYTF
DNA: TGCAGCGTTGACAGGGTGTATGGCTACACCTTC
size: .
J: TRBJ1-2
V: TRBV29-1
D: .

CDR3: CASSYRDRGQPQHF
DNA: TGTGCCAGTAGCTACCGGGACCGGGGGCAGCCCCAGCATTTT
size: .
J: TRBJ1-5
V: TRBV19
D: .

CDR3: CASSQERYNAYEQYF
DNA: TGCGCCAGCAGCCAAGAACGATACAATGCCTACGAGCAGTACTTC
size: .
J: TRBJ2-7
V: TRBV4-3
D: .

CDR3: CAIMLTSGGTYEQYF
DNA: TGTGCCATCATGCTAACTAGCGGGGGGACCTACGAGCAGTACTTC
size: few
J: TRBJ2-7
V: TRBV10-3
D: TRBD2

CDR3: CSVGLAYEQYF
DNA: TGCAGCGTGGGATTAGCCTACGAGCAGTACTTC
size: few
J: TRBJ2-7
V: TRBV29-1
D: .

CDR3: CATSRDGKGGSEQYF
DNA: TGTGCCACCAGCAGAGATGGGAAGGGAGGTAGCGAGCAGTACTTC
size: .
J: TRBJ2-7
V: TRBV15
D: .

CDR3: CSVASGYGYTF
DNA: TGCAGCGTTGCTTCTGGATATGGCTACACCTTC
size: .
J: TRBJ1-2
V: TRBV29-1
D: .

CDR3: CAWSVKPLQPQHF
DNA: TGTGCCTGGAGTGTAAAGCCTCTTCAGCCCCAGCATTTT
size: .
J: TRBJ1-5
V: TRBV30
D: .

CDR3: CSVEKGTGELFF
DNA: TGCAGCGTTGAAAAAGGCACCGGGGAGCTGTTTTTT
size: .
J: TRBJ2-2
V: TRBV29-1
D: .

CDR3: CASSLGLAGGLGTGELFF
DNA: TGCGCCAGCAGCCTCGGACTAGCGGGGGGGCTCGGCACCGGGGAGCTGTTTTTT
size: .
J: TRBJ2-2
V: TRBV5-1
D: TRBD2

CDR3: CASLTSGGSSSYNEQFF
DNA: TGTGCCAGCTTGACTAGCGGGGGTTCGTCCTCCTACAATGAGCAGTTCTTC
size: .
J: TRBJ2-1
V: TRBV18
D: TRBD2

CDR3: CASTAWTGPETQYF
DNA: TGTGCCAGCACCGCCTGGACAGGTCCAGAGACCCAGTACTTC
size: .
J: TRBJ2-5
V: TRBV2
D: TRBD1

CDR3: CAWSVGPLQPQHF
DNA: TGTGCCTGGAGTGTAGGGCCCCTTCAGCCCCAGCATTTT
size: few
J: TRBJ1-5
V: TRBV30
D: .

CDR3: CASGPGAGPIYF
DNA: TGTGCTAGTGGCCCCGGTGCGGGCCCAATATACTTC
size: .
J: TRBJ1-2
V: TRBV12-5
D: .

CDR3: CASSFRPTRGVTEAFF
DNA: TGTGCCAGCAGTTTCCGACCTACCAGGGGTGTCACTGAAGCTTTCTTT
size: few
J: TRBJ1-1
V: TRBV6-6
D: .

CDR3: CASREGVGQVPSSAGYTF
DNA: TGTGCCAGCAGAGAAGGGGTGGGACAGGTCCCCTCCTCGGCTGGCTACACCTTC
size: few
J: TRBJ1-2
V: TRBV9
D: TRBD1

CDR3: CASSNGWEFQETQYF
DNA: TGTGCCAGCAGCAATGGGTGGGAATTCCAAGAGACCCAGTACTTC
size: once
J: TRBJ2-5
V: TRBV7-2
D: .

CDR3: CSAGLGAF
DNA: TGCAGCGCTGGGCTTGGCGCCTTC
size: .
J: TRBJ1-2
V: TRBV29-1
D: .

CDR3: CASSLVQGTDTQYF
DNA: TGTGCCAGCAGCTTAGTACAGGGGACAGATACGCAGTATTTT
size: .
J: TRBJ2-3
V: TRBV7-2
D: TRBD1

CDR3: CASSVRLAGLAYEQYF
DNA: TGCGCCAGCAGTGTCCGACTAGCGGGGCTCGCCTACGAGCAGTACTTC
size: .
J: TRBJ2-7
V: TRBV23-1
D: TRBD2

CDR3: CASSLALVDKAGYTF
DNA: TGTGCCAGCAGCTTAGCGCTTGTGGACAAGGCCGGCTACACCTTC
size: .
J: TRBJ1-2
V: TRBV7-2
D: .

CDR3: CSVGDGSSGANVLTF
DNA: TGCAGCGTTGGGGACGGAAGCTCTGGGGCCAACGTCCTGACTTTC
size: .
J: TRBJ2-6
V: TRBV29-1
D: .

CDR3: CASSQGPGYEQFF
DNA: TGCGCCAGCAGCCAGGGTCCGGGCTATGAGCAGTTCTTC
size: .
J: TRBJ2-1
V: TRBV4-3
D: .

CDR3: CASSEGAPVNTEAFF
DNA: TGTGCCAGCAGTGAGGGGGCGCCGGTGAACACTGAAGCTTTCTTT
size: .
J: TRBJ1-1
V: TRBV2
D: .

CDR3: CASSWGTSGSDTQYF
DNA: TGTGCCAGCAGCTGGGGGACTAGCGGGTCAGATACGCAGTATTTT
size: .
J: TRBJ2-3
V: TRBV5-4
D: TRBD2

CDR3: CASSRPDTNLAKNIQYF
DNA: TGTGCCAGCAGCCGCCCGGACACAAATTTAGCCAAAAACATTCAGTACTTC
size: .
J: TRBJ2-4
V: TRBV7-2
D: .

CDR3: CASSREKVNNSPLHF
DNA: TGTGCCAGCTCCAGGGAAAAGGTTAATAATTCACCCCTCCACTTT
size: .
J: TRBJ1-6
V: TRBV2
D: .

CDR3: CASSSLSGMSYNEQFF
DNA: TGTGCCAGCAGCTCTCTTAGCGGAATGTCCTACAATGAGCAGTTCTTC
size: few
J: TRBJ2-1
V: TRBV7-2
D: .

CDR3: CAWSGMFSYEQYF
DNA: TGTGCCTGGAGTGGGATGTTCTCCTACGAGCAGTACTTC
size: .
J: TRBJ2-7
V: TRBV30
D: .

CDR3: CASSPGGPSTDTQYF
DNA: TGCGCCAGCAGCCCGGGGGGCCCTAGCACAGATACGCAGTATTTT
size: once
J: TRBJ2-3
V: TRBV5-1
D: .

CDR3: CASTFTGELFF
DNA: TGTGCCAGCACGTTCACCGGGGAGCTGTTTTTT
size: few
J: TRBJ2-2
V: TRBV25-1
D: .

CDR3: CASKDIQAFF
DNA: TGTGCCAGCAAGGACATTCAAGCTTTCTTT
size: .
J: TRBJ1-1
V: TRBV6-1
D: .

CDR3: CASSPLKAGTKAYEQYF
DNA: TGCGCCAGCAGCCCCCTCAAAGCAGGCACTAAGGCCTACGAGCAGTACTTC
size: .
J: TRBJ2-7
V: TRBV4-1
D: .

CDR3: CASTGGTEQYF
DNA: TGTGCCAGCACAGGGGGCACCGAGCAGTACTTC
size: .
J: TRBJ2-7
V: TRBV6-5
D: TRBD1

CDR3: CAWSVRGSPYGYTF
DNA: TGTGCCTGGAGTGTACGGGGGAGTCCCTATGGCTACACCTTC
size: .
J: TRBJ1-2
V: TRBV30
D: .

CDR3: CASSLGQEALIYGYTF
DNA: TGCGCCAGCAGCTTGGGGCAGGAGGCCCTAATCTATGGCTACACCTTC
size: few
J: TRBJ1-2
V: TRBV5-1
D: .

CDR3: CASSLGSSKNYEQYF
DNA: TGTGCCAGCAGCTTAGGCTCCTCCAAGAACTACGAGCAGTACTTC
size: .
J: TRBJ2-7
V: TRBV7-2
D: .

CDR3: CASSITTGTGNTGELFF
DNA: TGTGCCAGTAGTATTACGACCGGGACAGGGAACACCGGGGAGCTGTTTTTT
size: .
J: TRBJ2-2
V: TRBV19
D: TRBD1

CDR3: CATSGRGTARGYTF
DNA: TGTGCCACCAGCGGACGGGGGACAGCCAGGGGCTACACCTTC
size: few
J: TRBJ1-2
V: TRBV15
D: TRBD1

CDR3: CASSPRDSSGANVLTF
DNA: TGTGCCAGCAGTCCGCGGGACAGCTCTGGGGCCAACGTCCTGACTTTC
size: .
J: TRBJ2-6
V: TRBV27
D: .

CDR3: CASSLSGRSKSTEAFF
DNA: TGCGCCAGCAGCTTGTCGGGGCGTTCGAAGAGCACTGAAGCTTTCTTT
size: once
J: TRBJ1-1
V: TRBV5-1
D: .

CDR3: CASSPLRAEGQPQHF
DNA: TGTGCCAGCTCACCACTCAGGGCGGAGGGCCAGCCCCAGCATTTT
size: .
J: TRBJ1-5
V: TRBV18
D: .

CDR3: CASSQSLAGGTF
DNA: TGCGCCAGCAGTCAATCGTTGGCAGGGGGGACCTTC
size: .
J: TRBJ1-2
V: TRBV23-1
D: TRBD1